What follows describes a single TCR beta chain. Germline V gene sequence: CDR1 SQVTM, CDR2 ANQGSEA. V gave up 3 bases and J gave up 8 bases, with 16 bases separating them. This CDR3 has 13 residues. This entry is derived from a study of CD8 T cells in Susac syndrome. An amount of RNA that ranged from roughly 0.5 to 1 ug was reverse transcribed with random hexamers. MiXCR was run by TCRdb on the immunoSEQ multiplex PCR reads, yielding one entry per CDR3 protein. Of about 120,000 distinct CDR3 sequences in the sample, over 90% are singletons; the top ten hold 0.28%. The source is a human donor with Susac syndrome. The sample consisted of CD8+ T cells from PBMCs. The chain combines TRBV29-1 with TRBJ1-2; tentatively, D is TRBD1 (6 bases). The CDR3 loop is CSVEAQGTVGYTF. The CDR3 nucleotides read TGCAGCGTTGAGGCACAGGGAACGGTGGGCTACACCTTC.